The clone carrying this T cell receptor (beta chain) turned up a few times. What it binds is not known. The authors made TCR beta libraries by quantitative 5'-RACE with molecular barcodes. TCRdb re-called the 5' RACE reads through MiXCR, storing one row per CDR3 protein. The sample shows 380,000 or so distinct CDR3 sequences, more than 20% of them seen only once. These data are taken from a study of CD8 T cells in ankylosing spondylitis. Study-wide findings and caveats: As reported, disease-linked clones showed significant enrichment in matched ankylosing spondylitis synovial fluid. A TCR beta motif of roughly 8 highly homologous variants appeared characteristic of ankylosing spondylitis blood.

There are 16 residues in the CDR3. Per germline, CDR1 KGHSH and CDR2 LQKENI. V lost 2 bases to trimming and J lost 2 bases, with 13 bases between them. The TCR originated in a male donor with ankylosing spondylitis or in good health (not recorded which). The rearrangement uses TRBV18 and TRBJ1-5; no definite D call. The sequenced sample consisted of blood, either unsorted or a sorted T cell fraction (not recorded which). CDR3 loop: CASSPRQGNGNQPQHF. The CDR3 DNA follows: TGTGCCAGCTCACCAAGGCAAGGGAACGGCAATCAGCCCCAGCATTTT.